The present T cell receptor (beta chain) was sequenced within a study of blood T cell repertoires in COVID-19. Study processing details: Estimation of nucleated cell counts was performed using reference gene primer amplification. Sequencing used immunoSEQ multiplex PCR; TCRdb keeps in-frame clones, though not all of them. The V and J calls and clone size come from that table; D and trimming were worked out from the DNA. The profile shows fewer than 200,000 clones, approximately 87% of them singletons. The CDR3 covers 14 residues. The J segment lost 8 bases and the V segment lost 6 bases, leaving 5 bases of the junction unmatched. Germline CDR1 reads SNHLY; CDR2 reads FYNNEI.

Source material: peripheral blood. The chain links TRBV2 to TRBJ2-4, with TRBD1 identical over 12 bases. This TCR was sampled from a man in his 70s with active or convalescent COVID-19. DNA for the CDR3: TGTGCCAGCAGGGGACAGGGGGCGACTCACATTCAGTACTTC. Its translation: CASRGQGATHIQYF. Looking up the rest from reference TRBV2 and TRBJ2-4 gives the full variable domain: EPEVTQTPSHQVTQMGQEVILRCVPISNHLYFYWYRQILGQKVEFLVSFYNNEISEKSEIFDDQFSVERPDGSNFTLKIRSTKLEDSAMYFCASRGQGATHIQYFGAGTRLSVL.